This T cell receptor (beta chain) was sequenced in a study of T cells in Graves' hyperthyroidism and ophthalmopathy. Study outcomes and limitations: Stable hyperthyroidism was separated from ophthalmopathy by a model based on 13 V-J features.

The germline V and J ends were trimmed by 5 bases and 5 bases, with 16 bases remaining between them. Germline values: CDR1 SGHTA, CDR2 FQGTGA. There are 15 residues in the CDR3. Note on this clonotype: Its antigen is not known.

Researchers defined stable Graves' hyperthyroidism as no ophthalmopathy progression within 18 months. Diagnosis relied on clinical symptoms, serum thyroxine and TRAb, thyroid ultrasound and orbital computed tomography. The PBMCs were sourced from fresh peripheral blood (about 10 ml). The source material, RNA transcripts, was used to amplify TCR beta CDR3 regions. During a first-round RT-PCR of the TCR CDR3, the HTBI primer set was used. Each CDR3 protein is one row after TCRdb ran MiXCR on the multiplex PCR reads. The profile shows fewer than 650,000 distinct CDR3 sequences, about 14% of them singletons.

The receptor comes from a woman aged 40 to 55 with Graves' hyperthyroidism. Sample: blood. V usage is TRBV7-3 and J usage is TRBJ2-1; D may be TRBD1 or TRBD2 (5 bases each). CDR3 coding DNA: TGTGCCAGCAGCCGAGGGGCCCTTGTCGACAATGAGCAGTTCTTC. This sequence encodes CASSRGALVDNEQFF.